Below, 32 T cell receptor beta chains from the same sample are listed, as sequenced in a study of cytomegalovirus exposure and HLA in healthy donors. Researchers ran the PCR with 60 Vbeta and 13 Jbeta primers. Using immunoSEQ multiplex PCR, the repertoire was profiled, and TCRdb retains in-frame clones only, with some absent. This sample's clone table lists about 130,000 clones. The sequenced sample was PBMCs. All receptors derive from a man under 40 in good health and CMV-seronegative.

V and J are TRBV28 and TRBJ1-2; TRBD1 is a possible D gene (5 bases). The V gene lost 2 bases and the J gene lost 1 base, with 14 bases spanning the gap. Looked up from germline, CDR1 is MDHEN and CDR2 is SYDVKM. The CDR3 runs to 16 residues. This CDR3 is CASSLTGGGINYGYTF. CDR3 DNA sequence: TGTGCCAGCAGTTTAACCGGGGGGGGAATTAACTATGGCTACACCTTC.

The chain uses TRBV7-3 and TRBJ2-1; D not resolved. V lost 5 bases and J lost 1, with 12 bases in between. The CDR3 has 15 residues. Germline CDR1 reads SGHTA; CDR2 reads FQGTGA. The DNA for the CDR3 is TGTGCCAGCAGCAGCACCAACGAGTCCTACAATGAGCAGTTCTTC. Amino acid sequence: CASSSTNESYNEQFF.

The chain uses TRBV10-3 and TRBJ1-1, with D possibly being TRBD1 (5 bases). The CDR3 covers 15 residues. Germline CDR1 reads ENHRY; CDR2 reads SYGVKD. V lost 2 bases, J lost 3 bases, and 13 bases lay in between. The CDR3 region has the DNA TGTGCCATCAGTGAGACCGGGACTGGGGACACTGAAGCTTTCTTT. Residues: CAISETGTGDTEAFF.

The chain combines TRBV15 with TRBJ1-4; TRBD1 matches 7 bases. J gave up 7 bases and V 4 bases, and 12 bases lay outside the gene matches. The CDR3 has 16 amino acids. The V gene's germline CDR1 is LNHNV and CDR2 YYDKDF (reference sequence). The DNA of the CDR3 is TGTGCCACCAGCATCGGCGGTCGAGCAGGGGGTGAAAAACTGTTTTTT. Its translation: CATSIGGRAGGEKLFF.

The CDR3 spells CASVAGGPYNEQFF. CDR3 DNA sequence: TGTGCCTCGGTGGCGGGAGGGCCTTACAATGAGCAGTTCTTC. The chain carries TRBV7-6 and TRBJ2-1, with 9 positions matching TRBD2. Trimming at V came to 11 bases and at J to 4 bases, leaving 9 bases not matched to a gene. The germline gives CDR1 SGHVS, CDR2 FNYEAQ. The CDR3 consists of 14 residues.

The rearrangement uses TRBV11-1 and TRBJ2-1; 7 bases are shared with TRBD2. Germline CDR1 SGHAT, CDR2 FQDESV (reference sequence). The CDR3 covers 16 residues. V shed 4 bases and J 1 base; nucleotides not matched to a gene: 7. CDR3 sequence reads: CASSSEASGSYNEQFF. The CDR3 bases are TGTGCCAGCAGCTCGGAGGCTAGCGGATCCTACAATGAGCAGTTCTTC. The full variable domain, in which reference TRBV11-1 and TRBJ2-1 provide the parts outside the CDR3, is EAEVAQSPRYKITEKSQAVAFWCDPISGHATLYWYRQILGQGPELLVQFQDESVVDDSQLPKDRFSAERLKGVDSTLKIQPAELGDSAMYLCASSSEASGSYNEQFFGPGTRLTVL.

The CDR3 sequence: CASSEAFKRIRPPYEQYF. The CDR3 region has the DNA TGTGCCAGCAGTGAAGCGTTCAAGCGGATACGACCCCCCTACGAGCAGTACTTC. J is TRBJ2-7 and V is TRBV2, with D maybe TRBD2 (5 bases). The CDR3 is 18 amino acids. The germline V gene has CDR1 SNHLY and CDR2 FYNNEI. Trimming took off 0 bases at V and 2 bases at J, with 20 bases between the two ends. Together with reference TRBV2 and TRBJ2-7, the CDR3 gives the full variable domain: EPEVTQTPSHQVTQMGQEVILRCVPISNHLYFYWYRQILGQKVEFLVSFYNNEISEKSEIFDDQFSVERPDGSNFTLKIRSTKLEDSAMYFCASSEAFKRIRPPYEQYFGPGTRLTVT.

The chain joins TRBV2 to TRBJ1-4; 7 nucleotides agree with TRBD1. V lost 8 bases to trimming and J lost 5 bases; unmatched junction nucleotides: 8. Germline V gene sequence: CDR1 SNHLY, CDR2 FYNNEI. The length of the CDR3 is 14 residues. CDR3 in amino acids: CASYGGRGNEKLFF. CDR3 nucleotide sequence: TGTGCCAGCTACGGGGGCAGGGGGAATGAAAAACTGTTTTTT.

The rearrangement uses TRBV6-5 and TRBJ2-7; D remains ambiguous. The CDR3 runs 13 residues. Germline CDR1 is MNHEY and CDR2 is SVGAGI. V shed 6 bases and J shed 3 bases, with 12 bases lying between them. CDR3 DNA: TGTGCCAGCAGCCTCCCGGAGAGCTACGAGCAGTACTTC. Encoded protein: CASSLPESYEQYF.

The genes are TRBV7-8 and TRBJ2-7; 9 bases are shared with TRBD2. V trimming: 1 base; J trimming: 3 bases; junction bases outside the gene matches: 7. CDR3 length equals 16 residues. Germline V gives CDR1 SGHVS, CDR2 FQNEAQ. CDR3 nucleotides: TGTGCCAGCAGCTTAGGGTCGAGACTAGCGGACTACGAGCAGTACTTC. It translates to CASSLGSRLADYEQYF.

This chain uses TRBV27 with TRBJ2-7; possible D gene TRBD2, 6 bases. Per the germline V gene, CDR1 is MNHEY and CDR2 is SMNVEV (reference sequence). V was cut by 5 bases and J by 0 bases, with 23 bases left in between. This CDR3 is 18 amino acids long. CDR3 amino acids: CASSPPLRAGALSYEQYF. CDR3 nucleotide sequence: TGTGCCAGCAGTCCCCCTCTGAGAGCGGGCGCACTCTCCTACGAGCAGTACTTC.

The chain has TRBV6-5 and TRBJ2-7; 7 nucleotides agree with TRBD1. CDR3 length: 15 amino acids. Germline CDR1 and CDR2: MNHEY and SVGAGI. V trimming: 5 bases; J trimming: 6 bases; junction bases outside the gene matches: 13. CDR3 loop: CASSPRGTFAGEQYF. In nucleotides, the CDR3 is TGTGCCAGCAGTCCCAGGGGGACCTTTGCGGGCGAGCAGTACTTC.

The genes are TRBV30 and TRBJ2-3, with TRBD2 as a possible D gene (6 bases). Germline assignment: CDR1 GTSNPN and CDR2 SVGIG (reference sequence). This CDR3 has 13 residues. Trimming took 0 bases from V and 6 from J, leaving 10 bases between them. CDR3 in DNA: TGTGCCTGGAGTGTGGAGGGAACCGATACGCAGTATTTT. This codes for CAWSVEGTDTQYF.

DNA for the CDR3: TGCGCCAGCAGCCAAGAAGGGACAAGGACCTACGAGCAGTACTTC. This codes for CASSQEGTRTYEQYF. This rearrangement joins TRBV4-1 to TRBJ2-5; perhaps TRBD1 as D (6 bases). The J call may be wrong; the DNA end is better matched by TRBJ2-7. The germline V gene has CDR1 MGHRA and CDR2 YSYEKL. The CDR3 runs 15 residues.

The chain carries TRBV5-1 and TRBJ2-5; D gene uncertain. Per germline, CDR1 SGHRS and CDR2 YFSETQ. The CDR3 spans 14 residues. Trimming removed 0 bases from V and 2 bases from J, with 8 bases in between. Here the CDR3 reads CASSLGTEQETQYF. CDR3 in DNA: TGCGCCAGCAGCTTGGGCACAGAACAAGAGACCCAGTACTTC.

J is TRBJ2-7 and V is TRBV5-6, with 7 bases matching TRBD1. V was pared by 2 bases and J by 1 base, with 6 bases of the junction left unmatched. Germline-derived CDR1 and CDR2 are SGHDT and YYEEEE. The CDR3 extends over 15 amino acids. The CDR3, as DNA: TGTGCCAGCAGCTTACTCGGGACAGCATCCTACGAGCAGTACTTC. Protein product: CASSLLGTASYEQYF. The full variable domain, rest sourced from reference TRBV5-6 and TRBJ2-7, is DAGVTQSPTHLIKTRGQQVTLRCSPKSGHDTVSWYQQALGQGPQFIFQYYEEEERQRGNFPDRFSGHQFPNYSSELNVNALLLGDSALYLCASSLLGTASYEQYFGPGTRLTVT.

The chain uses TRBV11-1 and TRBJ2-2; no firm D call. Germline V lookup: CDR1 SGHAT, CDR2 FQDESV (reference sequence). The V and J ends lost 3 bases and 6 bases respectively, with 11 bases between them. The CDR3 is 14 residues long. In DNA form, the CDR3 reads TGTGCCAGCAGCTTGGGTTCGGCGGCCGGGGAGCTGTTTTTT. Translating gives CASSLGSAAGELFF. Variable domain in full (rest from reference TRBV11-1 and TRBJ2-2): EAEVAQSPRYKITEKSQAVAFWCDPISGHATLYWYRQILGQGPELLVQFQDESVVDDSQLPKDRFSAERLKGVDSTLKIQPAELGDSAMYLCASSLGSAAGELFFGEGSRLTVL.

The rearrangement links TRBV27 to TRBJ2-2, with D tentatively TRBD1 (5 bases). The CDR3 is 15 residues long. Trimming left V 3 bases short and J 4 bases short, with 12 bases between. Germline loops: CDR1 MNHEY, CDR2 SMNVEV (reference sequence). CDR3 in amino acids: CASSFLGARTGELFF. CDR3 nucleotide sequence: TGTGCCAGCAGTTTTTTAGGGGCGCGCACCGGGGAGCTGTTTTTT.

This sequence joins TRBV11-3 and TRBJ2-3; 10 positions match TRBD2. Trimming at V came to 3 bases and at J to 1 base, leaving 1 base not matched to a gene. The CDR3 runs to 15 residues. Germline V gene lookup returns CDR1 SGHNT and CDR2 YENEEA. In nucleotides, the CDR3 is TGTGCCAGCAGCTTCGGGACTAGCGGCACAGATACGCAGTATTTT. It yields the protein CASSFGTSGTDTQYF.

The V and J genes are TRBV28 and TRBJ2-1, with TRBD2 matching over 11 bases. The J segment lost 9 bases and the V segment lost 10 bases, leaving 20 bases of the junction unmatched. This CDR3 region has 17 residues. CDR1 and CDR2 from the germline V gene are MDHEN and SYDVKM. CDR3 coding DNA: TGTGCCATCACAGTTTCCACTAGCGGGGGTGGGGCTGGTGAGCAGTTCTTC. Amino acid sequence: CAITVSTSGGGAGEQFF.

The genes are TRBV30 and TRBJ2-2, with D hard to call. The V end was cut by 2 bases, the J end by 5 bases, with 12 bases between. Germline CDR1 GTSNPN, CDR2 SVGIG (reference sequence). This CDR3 spans 14 amino acids. CDR3 region: CAWSIALWTGELFF. CDR3 DNA sequence: TGTGCCTGGAGTATAGCCCTTTGGACCGGGGAGCTGTTTTTT.

This sequence joins TRBV9 and TRBJ1-1; D perhaps matches TRBD1 (6 bases). Germline values: CDR1 SGDLS, CDR2 YYNGEE. The CDR3 has 17 amino acids. V was clipped by 0 bases and J by 0 bases, with 15 bases between them. CDR3 protein: CASSVGLLQGLNTEAFF. In nucleotides, the CDR3 is TGTGCCAGCAGCGTAGGACTACTACAGGGACTGAACACTGAAGCTTTCTTT. Together with reference TRBV9 and TRBJ1-1, the CDR3 gives the full variable domain: DSGVTQTPKHLITATGQRVTLRCSPRSGDLSVYWYQQSLDQGLQFLIQYYNGEERAKGNILERFSAQQFPDLHSELNLSSLELGDSALYFCASSVGLLQGLNTEAFFGQGTRLTVV.

The chain's CDR3 is CASSSWTGNTGELFF. The DNA for the CDR3 is TGCGCCAGCAGCTCGTGGACAGGGAACACCGGGGAGCTGTTTTTT. The rearrangement links TRBV5-1 to TRBJ2-2; TRBD1 matches at 7 bases. Unmatched junction bases numbered 3, after V lost 3 bases and J lost 1 base. Germline V gene lookup returns CDR1 SGHRS and CDR2 YFSETQ. CDR3 length: 15 amino acids.

This chain uses TRBV19 with TRBJ1-1; 7 bases line up with TRBD1. CDR1 and CDR2 (germline): LNHDA, SQIVND (reference sequence). Trimming took 7 bases from V and 7 from J; bases not matched to a gene: 9. The CDR3 covers 13 residues. The CDR3 DNA reads as TGTGCCAGTACTAATAGGGACAGTCTTGAAGCTTTCTTT. Encoded protein: CASTNRDSLEAFF.

V usage is TRBV28 and J usage is TRBJ1-2, with TRBD1 as a possible D gene (5 bases). The V end lost 5 bases, the J end lost 8 bases, and 18 bases lay between the germline ends. Germline CDR1 reads MDHEN; CDR2 reads SYDVKM. The CDR3 length is 14 residues. This CDR3 is CASSPNQGRGGYTF. CDR3 coding DNA: TGTGCCAGCAGTCCCAACCAGGGTAGAGGAGGCTACACCTTC.

The gene calls are TRBV13 and TRBJ1-2; 10 nucleotides agree with TRBD1. Germline lookup yields CDR1 PRHDT and CDR2 FYEKMQ (reference sequence). This CDR3 region has 14 residues. Trimming at V came to 4 bases and at J to 6 bases, leaving 5 bases not matched to a gene. The CDR3, as DNA: TGTGCCAGCAGCTACGGGACAGGGGATCATGGCTACACCTTC. Its translation: CASSYGTGDHGYTF.

The chain joins TRBV6-6 to TRBJ1-4; 10 bases agree with TRBD1. CDR1 and CDR2 from the germline V gene are MNHNY and SVGAGI (reference sequence). V lost 4 bases and J lost 7; bases outside the gene matches: 3. The CDR3 is 14 residues long. The CDR3 nucleotides are TGTGCCAGCAGTTGGACAGGGGGGGCTGAAAAACTGTTTTTT. Its protein is CASSWTGGAEKLFF.

The rearrangement uses TRBV7-9 and TRBJ2-5; perhaps TRBD2 as D (6 bases). This CDR3 spans 13 amino acids. The germline gives CDR1 SEHNR, CDR2 FQNEAQ (reference sequence). Trimming took off 1 base at V and 3 bases at J, with 6 bases between the two ends. This CDR3 reads CASSLGLEETQYF. The CDR3 coding sequence is TGTGCCAGCAGCTTAGGACTAGAAGAGACCCAGTACTTC. Full variable domain (outside the CDR3, taken from reference TRBV7-9 and TRBJ2-5): DTGVSQNPRHKITKRGQNVTFRCDPISEHNRLYWYRQTLGQGPEFLTYFQNEAQLEKSRLLSDRFSAERPKGSFSTLEIQRTEQGDSAMYLCASSLGLEETQYFGPGTRLLVL.

The gene calls are TRBV5-1 and TRBJ2-3; 8 nucleotides agree with TRBD2. Looked up from germline, CDR1 is SGHRS and CDR2 is YFSETQ. CDR3 length equals 15 residues. Losses at the gene ends were 4 bases for V and 6 bases for J; bases not matched to a gene: 10. CDR3 sequence reads: CASSVSGTRGDTQYF. For the CDR3, the DNA is TGCGCCAGCAGCGTATCCGGGACTAGAGGCGATACGCAGTATTTT.

V and J are TRBV5-5 and TRBJ2-3; TRBD2 is a possible D gene (5 bases). The CDR3 extends over 14 amino acids. V was cut by 3 bases and J by 2 bases, with 10 bases left in between. Per the germline V gene, CDR1 is SGHKS and CDR2 is YYEKEE (reference sequence). The CDR3 sequence: CASSSEAHTDTQYF. CDR3 nucleotides: TGTGCCAGCAGCTCGGAGGCACACACAGATACGCAGTATTTT.

The DNA of the CDR3 is TGTGCCATCAGTGAGGGTGGGACAGTCTCCGAGCAGTACTTC. This gives the protein CAISEGGTVSEQYF. The chain joins TRBV10-3 to TRBJ2-5; TRBD1 agrees at 7 bases. The J call may not be correct, given that the DNA end is closer to TRBJ2-7. This CDR3 is built from 14 residues. Germline assignment: CDR1 ENHRY and CDR2 SYGVKD.

V usage is TRBV30 and J usage is TRBJ1-1; 7 positions match TRBD1. The germline V gene encodes CDR1 GTSNPN and CDR2 SVGIG (reference sequence). The CDR3 is 15 amino acids. After removal of 4 bases from V and 0 bases from J, the junction contained 8 bases not matched to a gene. CDR3 nucleotides: TGTGCCTGGACCCCCTTGACAGGGATGAACACTGAAGCTTTCTTT. It yields the protein CAWTPLTGMNTEAFF.